This entry is about one T cell receptor beta chain. Its antigen is undetermined. The sample is drawn from a study of blood T cells in healthy people across ages. Next came a second PCR, run for about 7 to 12 cycles, which used a sample-barcoded 5' primer along with a J-beta primer mix. A template-switch adaptor with 12 random nucleotides tagged each cDNA molecule. TCRdb processed the 5' RACE reads anew with MiXCR; each CDR3 protein has one entry. The table includes approximately 2,000,000 distinct CDR3 sequences, approximately 39% detected once. Whole-study findings and limits: It was held that the diversity estimates obtained from one million T cells were underestimates. Per million T cells, TCR beta diversity dropped roughly linearly as age increased.

With each sample, at least 5 micrograms of total RNA were extracted. Sample: blood. This receptor was taken from a human donor in good health.

CDR3 amino acids: CASTRNEQFF. The CDR3 coding sequence is TGTGCCAGCACTCGCAATGAGCAGTTCTTC. The gene calls are TRBV2 and TRBJ2-1, with D unclear. V dropped 7 bases and J dropped 6 bases, with 4 bases sitting between them. In germline, CDR1 is SNHLY, CDR2 FYNNEI. The CDR3 runs to 10 residues.